This is a list of T cell receptor beta chains from one sample in a study of tumor-infiltrating T cells and Merkel cell polyomavirus. Only in-frame clones appear in the TCRdb table, and some are missing; sequencing was by immunoSEQ multiplex PCR. Of about 25,000 clones listed, about 85% are singletons. Sequenced sample: lymph node tissue. These receptors were collected from a man aged 50 to 59 with Merkel cell carcinoma. Both conserved end residues are trimmed from each CDR3. Not all rows give a size; the values are once, few, many and, for expanded clones, a class.

>.|TRBJ1-5|TRBV6-5
ASRSTEYSNQPQH
>.|TRBJ1-5|TRBV6-1
ASSRTGAQPQH
>.|TRBJ1-5|TRBV6-6
ASSYSRRQPQH
>.|TRBJ2-1|TRBV7-9
ASSLPDRDEQF
>.|TRBJ2-5|TRBV9
ASSVGLTGRFQETQY
>.|TRBJ2-1|TRBV30
AWRTSGSYNEQF
>.|TRBJ1-4|TRBV7-9
ASSPTYGTGDEKLF
>.|TRBJ1-1|TRBV11-2
ASSLNGGVGWDTEAF
>.|TRBJ2-3|TRBV7-6
ASSLWVETSGITVRTDTQY
>.|TRBJ1-1|TRBV27
ASSMNQGNTEAF
>.|TRBJ1-5|TRBV27
ASSLSGGKDQPQH
>.|TRBJ1-2|TRBV19
ASSRQKTSSYYGYT
>.|TRBJ2-2|TRBV5-1
ASSLTLAGGNTGELF
>.|TRBJ2-1|TRBV11-2
ASSFSGSNDEQF
>.|TRBJ2-1|TRBV7-9
ASSLVGTVNEQF
>once|TRBJ1-5|TRBV21-1
ASPTHGGRCNQPQH
>.|TRBJ2-1|TRBV5-1
ASSWGQTVYNEQF
>.|TRBJ1-2|TRBV10-3
AISLPGARGRLDYGYT
>.|TRBJ2-2|TRBV19
ASSTPIYRANTGELF
>once|TRBJ1-1|TRBV5-1
ASSPSGQDTEAF
>.|TRBJ1-1|TRBV6-5
ASSYSAGVNTEAF
>.|TRBJ2-3|TRBV10-3
AISESVATDTQY
>.|TRBJ2-6|TRBV5-1
ASGGQNSGANVLT
>.|TRBJ1-2|TRBV7-2
ASSLVQGMASFNYGYT
>.|TRBJ2-1|TRBV9
ASSSRGGFSLADEQF
>.|TRBJ2-1|TRBV5-6
ASSLGQERGEQF
>.|TRBJ1-5|TRBV6-5
ASSYSRNQPQH
>.|TRBJ2-6|TRBV4-3
ASSQDPYSGTGDHGANVLT
>.|TRBJ2-2|TRBV7-9
ASRPGLAGHGELF
>.|TRBJ2-5|TRBV5-6
ASSLIRTSIQETQY
>.|TRBJ2-3|TRBV10-1
ASSLGADTQY
>once|TRBJ2-2|TRBV5-1
ASSFSGIANTGELF
>.|TRBJ2-1|TRBV30
AWSATSVYNEQF
>.|TRBJ1-5|TRBV5-6
ASRGQGSQPQH
>.|TRBJ1-1|TRBV7-2
ASSLGVSGTEAF
>few|TRBJ1-1|TRBV6-1
ASSLGRVTEAF
>.|TRBJ1-4|TRBV5-1
ASSLSGTGNEKLF
>few|TRBJ1-2|TRBV7-2
ASSLVTGQGIYYGYT
>.|TRBJ2-7|TRBV18
ASSPGTGGTYEQY
>.|TRBJ2-3|TRBV5-4
ASSPWGTTEGATDTQY